This T cell receptor (beta chain) stems from a study of CD8+ T cells in alopecia areata (dated by TCRdb to the late 2010s). Concerning the study at large: Treated patients were enrolled in an open-label pilot trial of oral tofacitinib, 5 to 10 mg twice daily, for moderate-to-severe alopecia areata. Biopsies were taken from tofacitinib-treated patients at baseline and again at 4 and 24 weeks into treatment, and several of those patients also had a later scalp biopsy. immunoSEQ multiplex PCR using 35 Vbeta forward primers and 13 Jbeta reverse primers was used to amplify TCRbeta CDR3 regions. For the treated patients, the SALT score, which quantifies what percentage of scalp surface area is affected, served as the measure of disease severity. Clonality in the scalp was compared among normal scalp (n=4), patchy alopecia areata scalp (n=8), and alopecia totalis/universalis scalp (n=8). Tofacitinib was administered for 6 to 18 months, and 6 months of follow-up off drug were then conducted to assess delayed response and recurrence. The RNA source kit depended on sample type: the PAXgene miRNA kit for fixed scalp, the miRNeasy kit for PBMCs, and the RNeasy kit for mouse skin. The study used high-throughput TCRbeta sequencing to examine T cell clonal expansion in alopecia areata, in both the C3H/HeJ mouse model and human patients. Scalp tissue and sorted CD4+ and CD8+ peripheral blood T cells from patchy and totalis/universalis alopecia areata patients and from healthy controls were covered by human TCRbeta sequencing. The study at large found these results: The treated cohort was small, with a single nonresponder, so links between baseline CD8+ expansion and response need larger studies. During tofacitinib treatment, many expanded lesional clones remained in scalp and blood, and this persistence may partly explain relapse after treatment is stopped. Resident alphabeta T cells in normal human skin are also sequenced, complicating scalp TCR repertoire analysis, unlike mouse skin dominated by gammadelta T cells. Compared with mice, TCR sequences shared between patients were less clear, possibly partly because of HLA diversity across the patient population. Lesional scalp, especially in alopecia totalis/universalis, showed higher clonality and more expanded CD8+ clones than normal scalp, suggesting antigenic drive. Tofacitinib significantly decreased scalp clonality and the number of expanded CD8+ clones among the top 100 scalp clones.

The V end loses 4 bases and the J end loses 5 bases, and a stretch of 17 bases separates them. The CDR3 measures 15 amino acids from cysteine to phenylalanine. Just the 45-base CDR3 DNA is kept, in frame starting at base 1. For CDR1 and CDR2, the germline V gene (reference sequence) lists PRHDT and FYEKMQ. With regard to this clone: The target of this receptor is not known. The record has no base qualities; no much larger clone is one base away.

Sample time point, as interpreted from the label and publication: 20 to 30 weeks on oral tofacitinib. The treatment or condition label of this sample denotes: oral pan-JAK inhibitor, 5-10 mg twice daily. From alopecia areata patients, peripheral blood was collected along with lesional scalp punch biopsies. After PBMCs were isolated by density centrifugation and stained for CD3, CD4 and CD8, a FACSAria was used to sort CD4+ and CD8+ T cells. The method was the immunoSEQ multiplex PCR assay. RNA was extracted from all samples and reverse transcribed into cDNA as template for TCR sequencing. SuperScript III was used for first-strand cDNA synthesis, primed with a 2:1 mix of oligo-dT and random hexamers. A synthetic immune receptor repertoire was used to measure amplification bias, and any remaining bias was corrected computationally. In the paper's pipeline: Raw reads were preprocessed to remove errors, and CDR3 was defined by IMGT conventions from the conserved cysteine to phenylalanine. Clonality was computed as 1 minus the Shannon entropy, with the entropy normalized by log2 of the number of productive unique TCRs. Scalp TCRbeta sequences were cross-referenced with sorted blood CD4 and CD8 repertoires so that the CD4 or CD8 identity of scalp clones could be inferred. TCRdb holds this immuneACCESS table with in-frame rearrangements only. Some clones are missing; in checked studies, unresolved V genes explain under half, and the rest has no known cause. That table gives V, J and clone size, and the DNA gave D and trimming. In all, the sample holds some 110,000 clones, and roughly 50% of those were seen once. The ten largest make up 9.5% to 15% of the sample.

The chain is encoded by TRBV13 joined to TRBJ2-5, with no D gene named confidently. The clonotype comes from a human donor with alopecia areata. The sequencing used CD8+ T cells sorted from blood, collected at week 24, from a patient treated with tofacitinib. In nucleotide form, the sequence is TGTGCCAGCAGCTCTATGTTGGACCTCGGGGAGACCCAGTACTTC. It encodes CASSSMLDLGETQYF. The entire variable domain, with the stretches around the CDR3 drawn from the reference TRBV13 and TRBJ2-5 proteins, is AAGVIQSPRHLIKEKRETATLKCYPIPRHDTVYWYQQGPGQDPQFLISFYEKMQSDKGSIPDRFSAQQFSDYHSELNMSSLELGDSALYFCASSSMLDLGETQYFGPGTRLLVL.